This paragraph covers one T cell receptor beta chain sequence. The data derive from a study of blood T cell repertoires in COVID-19. Germline CDR1 is MNHEY and CDR2 is SVGAGI. The CDR3 is made up of 13 amino acids. The V end was cut by 2 bases, the J end by 5 bases, with 9 bases between. Some clones are missing from TCRdb's copy, which holds only in-frame ones; the method was immunoSEQ multiplex PCR. The sample has 150,000 to 200,000 clones, roughly 82% seen once. The sequencing sample was made of peripheral blood. V usage is TRBV6-5 and J usage is TRBJ1-1; TRBD1 is a possible D gene (6 bases). This receptor was obtained from a woman aged 55-75 years with COVID-19, enrolled during active disease. The DNA for the CDR3 is TGTGCCAGCAGTTACAAGGGGGAGACTGAAGCTTTCTTT. Translation gives CASSYKGETEAFF.